This T cell receptor beta chain was sequenced in a study of OX40 agonist ivuxolimab in advanced cancers. Trimming cost V 5 bases and J 4 bases, with 8 bases left between them. This CDR3 spans 13 amino acids. Germline values: CDR1 SEHNR, CDR2 FQNEAQ (reference sequence). The table came from immunoSEQ multiplex PCR; TCRdb's copy has only in-frame clones and leaves some out. The top ten hold 2.8% of the sample, which has 55,000 to 85,000 clones, 86% seen once. The gene calls are TRBV7-9 and TRBJ2-2; the D gene is possibly TRBD1 (6 bases). The sequencing used CD4+ or CD8+ T cells sorted from blood, collected in a trial of the OX40 agonist ivuxolimab. The origin of this receptor is an adult with an advanced solid tumor such as melanoma, head and neck, liver or kidney cancer. CDR3 amino acids: CASSPDSTGELFF. In DNA, the CDR3 is TGTGCCAGCAGCCCGGACAGCACCGGGGAGCTGTTTTTT. Variable domain in full (rest from reference TRBV7-9 and TRBJ2-2): DTGVSQNPRHKITKRGQNVTFRCDPISEHNRLYWYRQTLGQGPEFLTYFQNEAQLEKSRLLSDRFSAERPKGSFSTLEIQRTEQGDSAMYLCASSPDSTGELFFGEGSRLTVL.